This TCR beta chain was sequenced for a study of blood T cell repertoires in COVID-19 (TCRdb year 2020). General notes on the study: The collaborator samples originated in the United States, Italy and Spain and spanned the acute and convalescent phases of COVID-19. The prospective study material was composed of cDNA or gDNA derived from T cells, B-cell-depleted T cells, or PBMCs. Deeply sampled blood TCRbeta repertoires from subjects exposed to, actively infected with, or recovered from COVID-19 were included in the dataset. The repertoires were released in a freely available public database intended as a resource for research on the immune response to SARS-CoV-2. Samples were obtained from the ongoing ImmuneRACE study (first 160 participants) and from 1,200 or so subjects provided by 6 global collaborators. Nearly every sample came with metadata listing a de-identified subject ID, COVID-19 status, age in years and sex. HLA class I and class II types, where available, came from metadata supplied by the sample provider rather than from assay-based typing.

Overall study outcomes, separate from this receptor: The quantity of clinical and demographic metadata differed by source and by participant and was supplied without curation.

TCRbeta CDR3 regions were amplified from genomic DNA by means of the immunoSEQ Assay, a bias-controlled multiplex PCR. From the authors' description of their analysis: The number of nucleated cells in each sample was estimated by amplification of reference gene primers within the assay. To quantify the absolute abundance of each unique TCRbeta CDR3 rearrangement, sequence reads were collapsed and filtered. Productive Simpson clonality was computed per sample as the square root of Simpson's diversity index over productive rearrangements. This is the immuneACCESS table as TCRdb keeps it, with only in-frame sequences that have V and J called. A part of the clones is gone; compared with another copy, unresolved V genes explain less than half, and the rest is unexplained. V and J calls and clone size are those listed in that table; D and trimming were worked out from the DNA. The sample yields 120,000 to 150,000 clones; 88% were counted once. In total, the top ten clones hold roughly 10% of the sample.

Collaborating institutions collected whole blood in K2EDTA tubes following their own protocols. Collaborator samples were shipped for TCRbeta analysis as frozen whole blood, isolated PBMCs, or DNA extracted from either sample type. Ends trimmed: V by 0 bases, J by 8 bases; bases unmatched to a gene: 11. From cysteine to phenylalanine, the CDR3 is 17 amino acids long. Kept here is only the CDR3 DNA, which spans 51 bases and is read in frame from base 1. The germline V gene provides CDR1 MNHNS and CDR2 SASEGT. Comment on this clone: Its antigen is still unknown. There are no base qualities to consult, and no much larger clone falls within one base.

The sequence was collected from a man in his forties or fifties with active or convalescent COVID-19. Sequencing input: peripheral blood. This receptor chain uses TRBV6-1 and TRBJ1-2; 11 bases in between match TRBD1. The nucleotide sequence reads as follows: TGTGCCAGCAGTGAAGCCGGGACAGGGGGATATTATCGAGGCTACACCTTC. This gives the protein CASSEAGTGGYYRGYTF.